These T cell receptor beta chains were read from a single sample in a study of T cells in Graves' hyperthyroidism and ophthalmopathy. TCRdb processed the multiplex PCR reads anew with MiXCR; each CDR3 protein has one entry. The sample lists 500,000 to 750,000 distinct CDR3 sequences, around 45% occurring once. Sequencing used peripheral blood or thyroid tissue (not recorded which). Receptors originate from a woman under 30 with Graves' hyperthyroidism. The CDR3 runs from the conserved cysteine through the conserved F or W. A D gene is named only where the DNA matches it firmly. Clone size is shown for a subset of rows, as once, few, many or a class of expanded clone.

v_call	d_call	j_call	clone_size	cdr3_aa	cdr3_nt
TRBV7-9	NA	TRBJ1-2	many	CASSLGLNYGYTF	TGTGCCAGCAGCTTAGGGTTGAACTATGGCTACACCTTC
TRBV7-2	NA	TRBJ2-7	many	CASSLAVVQGHEQYF	TGTGCCAGCAGCTTAGCGGTGGTACAGGGCCACGAGCAGTACTTC
TRBV2	NA	TRBJ1-2	many	CASSVSREGYGYTF	TGTGCCAGCAGTGTATCGAGGGAAGGCTATGGCTACACCTTC
TRBV12-3/TRBV12-4	TRBD1	TRBJ1-1	NA	CASSPSGGATEAFF	TGTGCCAGCAGCCCATCAGGGGGGGCGACTGAAGCTTTCTTT
TRBV10-3	TRBD2	TRBJ2-3	NA	CAISIAGPSTDTQYF	TGTGCCATCAGCATAGCGGGGCCTAGCACAGATACGCAGTATTTT
TRBV4-1	TRBD2	TRBJ2-5	once	CASSQEPSGDGATQYF	TGCGCCAGCAGCCAAGAACCTAGCGGGGACGGTGCGACCCAGTACTTC
TRBV6-6	TRBD1	TRBJ2-7	many	CASSYLGQGDYEQYF	TGTGCCAGCAGTTATCTTGGACAGGGGGATTACGAGCAGTACTTC
TRBV19	NA	TRBJ1-1	many	CASSIRGYSNTEAFF	TGTGCCAGTAGTATAAGGGGGTACTCAAACACTGAAGCTTTCTTT
TRBV20-1	TRBD1	TRBJ1-6	many	CSARDRTGDNSPLHF	TGCAGTGCTAGAGACCGGACAGGGGATAATTCACCCCTCCACTTT
TRBV7-2	NA	TRBJ2-7	many	CASSTGRISYEQYF	TGTGCCAGCAGCACAGGACGGATCTCCTACGAGCAGTACTTC
TRBV7-9	NA	TRBJ1-5	NA	CASSYRTQHF	TGTGCCAGCAGCTACCGGACCCAGCATTTT
TRBV24-1	TRBD1	TRBJ2-3	NA	CATSEPDRGDDAQYF	TGTGCCACCAGTGAACCCGACAGGGGGGACGATGCGCAGTATTTT
TRBV10-3	TRBD1	TRBJ1-3	NA	CAIRGTGSSGNTIYF	TGTGCCATCAGGGGGACAGGGTCCTCTGGAAACACCATATATTTT
TRBV30	TRBD1	TRBJ2-5	NA	CAWSVATGGGETQYF	TGTGCCTGGAGTGTTGCTACAGGGGGCGGCGAGACCCAGTACTTC
TRBV10-3	NA	TRBJ2-7	many	CASSDAGTHSYEQYF	TGTGCCAGCAGTGACGCCGGGACCCACTCCTACGAGCAGTACTTC
TRBV24-1	TRBD2	TRBJ2-3	NA	CATSDPGREQDTQYF	TGTGCCACCAGTGACCCGGGGCGGGAGCAAGATACGCAGTATTTT
TRBV12-3/TRBV12-4	NA	TRBJ2-7	many	CASSYMTVRRGEQYF	TGTGCCAGCAGTTATATGACAGTACGCCGAGGCGAGCAGTACTTC
TRBV24-1	TRBD1	TRBJ2-1	few	CATSDHRGQLSYNEQFF	TGTGCCACCAGTGACCACAGGGGACAGCTCTCCTACAATGAGCAGTTCTTC
TRBV10-3	NA	TRBJ1-2	NA	CAISESRRYGYTF	TGTGCCATCAGTGAGTCCCGACGCTATGGCTACACCTTC
TRBV6-2/TRBV6-3	TRBD1	TRBJ1-6	few	CASSYPTGAKNSPLHF	TGTGCCAGCAGTTACCCTACAGGGGCCAAAAATTCACCCCTCCACTTT
TRBV10-3	NA	TRBJ1-1	NA	CAIMSDRVNTEAFF	TGTGCCATCATGAGCGACAGAGTGAACACTGAAGCTTTCTTT
TRBV7-2	NA	TRBJ2-2	many	CASSAGLNTGELFF	TGTGCCAGCAGCGCCGGACTGAACACCGGGGAGCTGTTTTTT
TRBV7-7	TRBD2	TRBJ2-5	NA	CASSSGTSGSRETQYF	TGTGCTAGCAGTTCCGGGACTAGCGGGAGCAGGGAGACCCAGTACTTC
TRBV20-1	NA	TRBJ1-1	NA	CSAISEGDTEAFF	TGCAGTGCTATTAGCGAAGGAGACACTGAAGCTTTCTTT
TRBV12-3/TRBV12-4	NA	TRBJ2-5	NA	CASSPLMEAQYF	TGTGCCAGCTCACCACTGATGGAGGCCCAGTACTTC
TRBV9	TRBD1	TRBJ1-2	many	CASSPRTGKSNYGYTF	TGTGCCAGCAGCCCTCGGACAGGGAAATCTAACTATGGCTACACCTTC
TRBV11-2	TRBD2	TRBJ2-5	NA	CASSLVLAGQETQYF	TGTGCCAGCAGCTTGGTATTAGCGGGGCAAGAGACCCAGTACTTC
TRBV25-1	NA	TRBJ2-2	NA	CASSEFEGGRYSYNEQFF	TGTGCCAGCAGTGAATTCGAGGGGGGGAGGTACTCCTACAATGAGCAGTTTTTT
TRBV20-1	NA	TRBJ2-7	NA	CSARDSQDNYEQYF	TGCAGTGCTAGAGATAGCCAGGACAATTACGAGCAGTACTTC
TRBV7-9	NA	TRBJ2-5	many	CASSLERTQYF	TGTGCCAGCAGCTTAGAAAGGACCCAGTACTTC
TRBV7-9	TRBD2	TRBJ2-1	NA	CASSSWAGGPREQFF	TGTGCCAGCAGCTCCTGGGCGGGAGGGCCTCGTGAGCAGTTCTTC
TRBV30	NA	TRBJ1-3	NA	CAWSGGGNTIYF	TGTGCCTGGAGCGGCGGGGGAAACACCATATATTTT
TRBV7-9	TRBD1	TRBJ1-4	NA	CASSPAGQGNEKLFF	TGTGCCAGCAGCCCTGCCGGACAGGGGAATGAAAAACTGTTTTTT
TRBV11-3	NA	TRBJ2-2	NA	CASSRWTGTGELFF	TGTGCCAGCAGCCGCTGGACGGGCACCGGGGAGCTGTTTTTT
TRBV6-4	NA	TRBJ2-6	NA	CASSDGPGANVLTF	TGTGCCAGCAGTGACGGACCTGGGGCCAACGTCCTGACTTTC
TRBV7-3	NA	TRBJ2-5	many	CASSFSGTVRETQYF	TGTGCCAGCAGCTTTTCCGGGACTGTCCGAGAGACCCAGTACTTC
TRBV15	TRBD1	TRBJ1-5	NA	CATSSEGQGQPQHF	TGTGCCACCAGCAGTGAGGGACAGGGTCAGCCCCAGCATTTT
TRBV7-2	NA	TRBJ1-2	NA	CASSLPTSGYTF	TGTGCCAGCAGCTTACCGACTAGCGGCTACACCTTC
TRBV4-1	TRBD1	TRBJ2-7	NA	CASSPTGQGAGEQYF	TGCGCCAGCAGCCCTACTGGACAGGGCGCGGGGGAGCAGTACTTC
TRBV20-1	NA	TRBJ2-5	NA	CRDLGGTWETQYF	TGCAGGGACTTGGGGGGAACTTGGGAGACCCAGTACTTC
TRBV2	TRBD2	TRBJ2-3	NA	CASSEERDPWTDTQYF	TGTGCCAGCAGTGAGGAGCGGGATCCGTGGACAGATACGCAGTATTTT
TRBV10-1	TRBD1	TRBJ2-7	NA	CASSDGQGAGDQYF	TGCGCCAGCAGTGATGGACAGGGGGCGGGAGATCAGTACTTC
TRBV20-1	NA	TRBJ1-6	many	CSASVDRGNSPLHF	TGCAGTGCTAGCGTAGACAGAGGCAATTCACCCCTCCACTTT
TRBV7-3	NA	TRBJ2-3	few	CASSFDGYTQYF	TGTGCCAGCAGCTTCGACGGGTATACGCAGTATTTT
TRBV5-1	NA	TRBJ2-5	NA	CASSPMGALQETQYF	TGCGCCAGCAGCCCCATGGGAGCCCTACAAGAGACCCAGTACTTC
TRBV13	NA	TRBJ1-2	many	CASSPDRTYGYTF	TGTGCCAGCAGCCCGGACCGGACATATGGCTACACCTTC
TRBV14	NA	TRBJ1-2	many	CASSQSNYGYTF	TGTGCCAGCAGCCAGTCTAACTATGGCTACACCTTC
TRBV11-3	NA	TRBJ2-5	many	CATKAGAGETQYF	TGTGCCACTAAGGCAGGGGCCGGGGAGACCCAGTACTTC
TRBV29-1	TRBD1	TRBJ1-1	NA	CSVVGRDRVVTEAFF	TGCAGCGTTGTGGGCCGGGACAGGGTTGTCACTGAAGCTTTCTTT
TRBV27	NA	TRBJ1-4	few	CASTGLRDEKLFF	TGTGCCAGCACGGGGCTGAGAGATGAAAAACTGTTTTTT